These 6 T cell receptor beta chains originate from one sample sequenced in a study of cytomegalovirus exposure and HLA in healthy donors. PCR primers comprised 60 Vbeta and 13 Jbeta primers. Here immunoSEQ multiplex PCR was the method, and the copy in TCRdb shows in-frame clones only, minus some. The repertoire holds 240,000 or so clones, 82% seen once, with 4.5% to 6% in the top ten. The sequenced sample was PBMCs. The origin of the receptors is a woman between 35 and 50 years old in good health and CMV-seropositive.

The rearrangement uses TRBV5-4 and TRBJ1-2, with 8 bases matching TRBD1. Losses at the gene ends were 4 bases for V and 8 bases for J; bases not matched to a gene: 7. The germline V gene encodes CDR1 SGHNT and CDR2 YYREEE (reference sequence). The CDR3 sequence is 13 residues long. The DNA for the CDR3 is TGTGCCAGCAGCATACAGGGGGGAGAGGGCTACACCTTC. Residues: CASSIQGGEGYTF.

Only one count was recorded for this clone. The chain couples TRBV30 to TRBJ2-7, with 9 positions matching TRBD1. The V gene's germline CDR1 is GTSNPN and CDR2 SVGIG (reference sequence). This CDR3 comprises 11 residues. CDR3 region: CAVDRGTEQYF. The CDR3 coding sequence is TGTGCTGTAGACAGGGGGACCGAGCAGTACTTC.

The rearrangement joins TRBV7-2 to TRBJ2-1, with D perhaps matching TRBD1 (5 bases). CDR3 length: 14 amino acids. From germline, CDR1 is SGHTA and CDR2 FQGNSA. V lost 1 base, J lost 7 bases, and 11 bases lay in between. The CDR3 region is CASSLVSRENEQFF. The CDR3, as DNA: TGTGCCAGCAGCTTAGTGTCCAGGGAAAATGAGCAGTTCTTC. Drawing the rest from reference TRBV7-2 and TRBJ2-1, the complete variable domain is GAGVSQSPSNKVTEKGKDVELRCDPISGHTALYWYRQSLGQGLEFLIYFQGNSAPDKSGLPSDRFSAERTGGSVSTLTIQRTQQEDSAVYLCASSLVSRENEQFFGPGTRLTVL.

V usage is TRBV2 and J usage is TRBJ2-5; 10 bases match TRBD2. The end of the DNA is better explained by TRBJ2-7, so the J call may be wrong. The germline V gene has CDR1 SNHLY and CDR2 FYNNEI. This CDR3 region has 17 residues. DNA of the CDR3: TGTGCCAGCTCCCGGACTAGCGGACTAAGACCCGGCTACGAGCAGTACTTC. Its protein product is CASSRTSGLRPGYEQYF.

This clone was counted a single time. Here the CDR3 DNA reads TGTGCCAGCAGCTCACTTACAGGGTGGGAGACCCAGTACTTC. Its translation: CASSSLTGWETQYF. The chain recombines TRBV14 with TRBJ2-5; weak D call: TRBD1 (6 bases). Between the trimmed V and J ends, which lost 5 bases and 5 bases, there was a span of 15 bases. Germline V gene sequence: CDR1 SGHDN, CDR2 FVKESK. CDR3 length: 14 amino acids. Together with reference TRBV14 and TRBJ2-5, the CDR3 gives the full variable domain: EAGVTQFPSHSVIEKGQTVTLRCDPISGHDNLYWYRRVMGKEIKFLLHFVKESKQDESGMPNNRFLAERTGGTYSTLKVQPAELEDSGVYFCASSSLTGWETQYFGPGTRLLVL.

The chain employs TRBV7-9 and TRBJ1-5, with 7 bases identical to TRBD1. Germline V lookup: CDR1 SEHNR, CDR2 FQNEAQ (reference sequence). The CDR3 loop spans 13 amino acids. V was clipped by 5 bases and J by 7 bases; unmatched bases: 5. This CDR3 is CASSQTQGQPQHF. The CDR3 DNA follows: TGTGCCAGCAGCCAGACACAGGGGCAGCCCCAGCATTTT.